Here is one T cell receptor beta chain with its context. Donors in the study were healthy people who gave bone marrow. Amplification used 60 Vbeta primers and 13 Jbeta primers. Repertoires were generated with immunoSEQ multiplex PCR, while TCRdb's copy carries only in-frame clones and drops some. The data contain about 120,000 clones, approximately 75% of them singletons. This entry is derived from a study of cytomegalovirus exposure and HLA in healthy donors. Sequenced: PBMCs. This TCR was recovered from a man aged 40-49 years in good health and CMV-seronegative.

CDR3 in amino acids: CASSDWRETQYF. The CDR3 nucleotides are TGTGCCAGCAGTGACTGGAGAGAGACCCAGTACTTC. The V and J genes are TRBV25-1 and TRBJ2-5; D is unclear. Trimming stripped 3 bases from V and 4 bases from J, with 6 bases between. The CDR3 is made up of 12 amino acids. Germline V gene data show CDR1 as MGHDK and CDR2 as SYGVNS.